Sequencing of this T cell receptor (beta chain) was carried out in a study of T cell responses to AZD1222 COVID-19 vaccine. General study results and limits: Only 5 or 6 individuals given AZD1222 were seropositive at baseline. Among the donors, most were white British and more were female, and clonal diversity was possibly underestimated.

Looked up from germline, CDR1 is MDHEN and CDR2 is SYDVKM. Trimming pared 7 bases from V and 6 bases from J, leaving 24 bases between. CDR3 length: 16 residues. This clone has just one count. Its antigen is undetermined. Here immunoSEQ multiplex PCR was the method, and the copy in TCRdb shows in-frame clones only, minus some. The sample includes 160,000 or so clones, approximately 90% of them seen just once. Sequencing was performed on peripheral blood, taken on day 0 of AZD1222 vaccination. The chain employs TRBV28 and TRBJ1-2; the D gene is possibly TRBD1 (5 bases). This TCR was recovered from an adult in good health. CDR3 loop: CASIPLADRDVDGYTF. For the CDR3, the DNA is TGTGCCAGCATCCCACTGGCGGACCGGGACGTCGATGGCTACACCTTC.